The entry below gives a single T cell receptor beta chain sequence along with its context. Antigen: not known. This specimen comes from a study of post-analysis software for immune sequencing data. Study-level findings and limits: The five TRBV segments detected at higher frequency in patients than in controls included TRBV5-6, TRBV5-1 and TRBV20-1.

Each TCR beta cDNA library carried unique molecular identifiers. TCRdb reprocessed the PCR reads via MiXCR and lists one record per CDR3 protein. The data contain about 540,000 distinct CDR3 sequences, 34% of them singletons. The length of the CDR3 is 13 residues. Trimming pared 1 base from V and 4 bases from J, leaving 7 bases between. Germline loops: CDR1 SQVTM, CDR2 ANQGSEA. The clonotype was recovered from a girl younger than 18 with multiple sclerosis. V usage is TRBV29-1 and J usage is TRBJ1-4; possibly TRBD1 for D (5 bases). The sequenced sample was blood. CDR3 sequence: CSVEVQVNEKLFF. The CDR3 DNA is TGCAGCGTTGAAGTACAGGTTAATGAAAAACTGTTTTTT.